This T cell receptor (beta chain) was identified during a study of vaccination and CD4 T cells after COVID-19. V lost 5 bases and J 5 bases, leaving 9 bases between the germline ends. The germline V gene has CDR1 MRHNA and CDR2 SNTAGT. This CDR3 is built from 12 residues. Noted time point: late sampling 161 to 241 days after vaccination in a few convalescent patients. Noted treatment: roughly ten-day PBMC culture with coronavirus spike peptide pools or control peptides (ViraFEST assay). Positive SARS-CoV-2 PCR tests in convalescent patients dated from March to December 2020, pre-Alpha, Beta and Delta. This clonotype has just a few counts. Antigen: not known. Study results and limitations: SARS-CoV-2-reactive clonotypes showed a nonsignificant median rise from about 20 to 38.

Cultured CD4+ T cells had their DNA profiled by the Oncomine TCR Beta short-read assay. TCRdb independently ran MiXCR on the PCR reads; one entry per CDR3 protein. This sample has fewer than 25,000 distinct CDR3 sequences; 40% to 50% occur once, and the top ten carry around 4.4%. The source of this sequence is a human donor who had recovered from COVID-19. V gene TRBV6-4 combines with J gene TRBJ2-5, with D perhaps matching TRBD2 (5 bases). The specimen was CD4+ T cells from blood, cultured in vitro, collected about 7 months after SARS-CoV-2 vaccination. CDR3 sequence: CASSNLAETQYF. As DNA, the CDR3 is TGTGCCAGCAGTAACTTAGCGGAGACCCAGTACTTC.